Each of the 5 T cell receptor beta chains below was sequenced from the same sample in a study of T-cell reconstitution after alpha-beta-depleted transplantation in children. Unique molecular identifiers featured in how the TCRbeta library was prepared. TCRdb passed the PCR reads through MiXCR, listing each CDR3 protein once. The sample lists around 450,000 distinct CDR3 sequences, roughly 43% seen once, with under 35% in the top ten. The sample in question was PBMCs, obtained before TCRalphabeta/CD19-depleted stem cell transplant. Receptors were obtained from a girl aged 2 to 10 with aplastic anemia, due to receive a stem cell transplant.

This clonotype was found many times. The CDR3 loop reads CASSLGFEQFF. CDR3 coding DNA: TGCGCCAGCAGCTTAGGGTTTGAGCAGTTCTTC. V usage is TRBV5-1 and J usage is TRBJ2-1; D is uncertain. The V gene lost 2 bases and the J gene lost 9 bases, with 6 bases spanning the gap. This CDR3 comprises 11 residues. Germline V CDR1 and CDR2: SGHRS, YFSETQ.

DNA of the CDR3: TGCGCCAGCAGCTTGGCCGGCAGACAGTCCTACAATGAGCAGTTCTTC. Protein product: CASSLAGRQSYNEQFF. V and J are TRBV5-1 and TRBJ2-1, with D possibly being TRBD1 (5 bases). V was cut by 0 bases and J by 1 base, with 11 bases left in between. Germline V lookup: CDR1 SGHRS, CDR2 YFSETQ. This CDR3 comprises 16 residues.

The chain links TRBV2 to TRBJ2-7; 9 bases align to TRBD1. The CDR3 is 18 residues long. Trimming cost V 5 bases and J 1 base; bases outside gene matches: 15. Germline CDR1 reads SNHLY; CDR2 reads FYNNEI. The CDR3 is CASSLKAGDRAPSYEQYF. In DNA, the CDR3 is TGTGCCAGCAGTTTAAAGGCCGGGGACAGGGCCCCATCCTACGAGCAGTACTTC.

This clonotype has at least ten counts. The chain couples TRBV5-4 to TRBJ1-2, with D possibly being TRBD1 (5 bases). Germline CDR1 is SGHNT and CDR2 is YYREEE (reference sequence). Trimming left V 0 bases short and J 2 bases short, with 8 bases between. The CDR3 spans 14 residues. This chain's CDR3 is CASSLAGVNYGYTF. DNA for the CDR3: TGTGCCAGCAGCTTGGCGGGGGTAAACTATGGCTACACCTTC.

The chain is built from TRBV20-1 and TRBJ2-3; D gene unclear. The CDR3 consists of 13 residues. V lost 3 bases, J lost 2 bases, and 9 bases lay in between. The germline CDR1 and CDR2 sequences are DFQATT and SNEGSKA (reference sequence). The CDR3 coding sequence is TGCAGTGCTAGTGGCCAGGTCACAGATACGCAGTATTTT. This codes for CSASGQVTDTQYF.